This TCR beta chain was identified in a study of cytotoxic CD8 clonotypes in ibrutinib-treated CLL. The data were produced by immunoSEQ multiplex PCR, yet TCRdb's version contains in-frame clones alone and is incomplete. The sample has about 25,000 clones; 65% to 90% are singletons. CDR1 and CDR2 from the germline V gene are SEHNR and FQNEAQ (reference sequence). Trimming left V 1 base short and J 0 bases short, with 12 bases between. The CDR3 loop spans 17 amino acids. Sequenced material: PBMCs, taken after 24 months of ibrutinib treatment. This clonotype originated in a human donor with chronic lymphocytic leukemia. This chain connects TRBV7-9 to TRBJ1-4; no firm D call. DNA of the CDR3: TGTGCCAGCAGCTTAGGTCCCCAGGATGCAACTAATGAAAAACTGTTTTTT. This sequence encodes CASSLGPQDATNEKLFF.